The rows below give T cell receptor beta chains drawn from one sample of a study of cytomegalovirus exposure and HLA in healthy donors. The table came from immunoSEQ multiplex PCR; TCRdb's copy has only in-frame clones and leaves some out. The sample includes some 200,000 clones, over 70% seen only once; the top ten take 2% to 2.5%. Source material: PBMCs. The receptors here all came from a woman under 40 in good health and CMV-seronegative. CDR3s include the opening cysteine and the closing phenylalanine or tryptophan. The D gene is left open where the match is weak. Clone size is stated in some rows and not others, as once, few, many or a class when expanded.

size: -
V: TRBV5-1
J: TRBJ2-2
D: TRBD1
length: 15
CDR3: CASAPGTGQTGELFF
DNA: TGCGCCAGCGCCCCTGGGACAGGGCAGACCGGGGAGCTGTTTTTT

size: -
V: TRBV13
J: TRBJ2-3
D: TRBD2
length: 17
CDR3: CASSSGTSGGALDTQYF
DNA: TGTGCCAGCAGCTCTGGGACTAGCGGGGGGGCCTTAGATACGCAGTATTTT

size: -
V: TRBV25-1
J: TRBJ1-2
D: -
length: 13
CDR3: CASGHGGADGYTF
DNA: TGTGCCAGCGGACATGGGGGGGCCGATGGCTACACCTTC

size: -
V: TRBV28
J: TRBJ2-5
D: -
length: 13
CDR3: CASNTDWRETQYF
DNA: TGTGCCAGCAATACTGACTGGAGAGAGACCCAGTACTTC

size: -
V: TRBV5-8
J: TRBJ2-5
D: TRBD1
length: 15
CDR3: CASRETGATKGTQYF
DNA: TGTGCCAGCAGGGAGACAGGGGCCACCAAGGGGACCCAGTACTTC

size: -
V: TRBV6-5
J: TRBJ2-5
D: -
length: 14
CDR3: CASSSGVGLQTQYF
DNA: TGTGCCAGCAGTTCGGGGGTTGGTTTGCAGACCCAGTACTTC

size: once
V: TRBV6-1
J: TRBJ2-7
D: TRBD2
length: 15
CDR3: CASSETSGSLYEQYF
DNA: TGTGCCAGCAGTGAAACTAGCGGGAGTTTATACGAGCAGTACTTC

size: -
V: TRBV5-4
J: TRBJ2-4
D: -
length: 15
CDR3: CASSRGSGSKNIQYF
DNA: TGTGCCAGCAGCCGGGGTTCGGGTTCCAAAAACATTCAGTACTTC

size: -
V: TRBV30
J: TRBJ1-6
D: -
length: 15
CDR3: CAWSVAGLDNSPLHF
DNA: TGTGCCTGGAGTGTGGCGGGACTTGATAATTCACCCCTCCACTTT

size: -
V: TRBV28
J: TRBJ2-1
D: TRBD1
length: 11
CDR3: CASSLGQGSFF
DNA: TGTGCCAGCAGCCTAGGACAGGGCTCGTTCTTC

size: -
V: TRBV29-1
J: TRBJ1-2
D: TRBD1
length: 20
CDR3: CSVEVLYRDRGVLLSYGYTF
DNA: TGCAGCGTTGAAGTTTTATACCGGGACAGGGGCGTCTTACTATCCTATGGCTACACCTTC

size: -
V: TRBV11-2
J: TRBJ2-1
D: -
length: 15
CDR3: CASSLLTGTYNEQFF
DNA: TGTGCCAGCAGCTTACTGACAGGAACCTACAATGAGCAGTTCTTC

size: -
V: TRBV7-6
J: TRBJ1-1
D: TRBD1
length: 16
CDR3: CASSLATGGANTEAFF
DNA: TGTGCCAGCAGCTTAGCGACAGGGGGCGCGAACACTGAAGCTTTCTTT

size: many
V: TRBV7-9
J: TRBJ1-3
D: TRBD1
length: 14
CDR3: CASSFGTEGNTIYF
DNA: TGTGCCAGCAGCTTTGGGACAGAAGGAAACACCATATATTTT